This T cell receptor beta chain was retrieved from a study of siplizumab effects on memory and regulatory T cells. Concerning this clone itself: Its antigen is as yet unknown.

The CDR3 spans 14 residues. V was clipped by 6 bases and J by 4 bases; unmatched bases: 6. Germline assignment: CDR1 MNHNS and CDR2 SASEGT. General study points: For mappable alloreactive CD4+ clones, the mean Treg-derived fraction was around 69% with siplizumab and 25% to 30% in controls. Greater diversity than memory cells seemed evident in naive T cells, which also appeared to be major alloresponse contributors.

Profiled with immunoSEQ multiplex PCR; TCRdb holds only in-frame clones, not every one. This table holds approximately 120,000 clones, 85% to 95% found once. This TCR came from a human donor in good health. The specimen was non-Treg CD4+ T cells sorted from blood. The chain employs TRBV6-1 and TRBJ1-2, with TRBD1 matching 9 bases. CDR3 sequence reads: CASRQTGGGYGYTF. CDR3 nucleotide sequence: TGTGCCAGCAGACAGACAGGGGGAGGCTATGGCTACACCTTC.